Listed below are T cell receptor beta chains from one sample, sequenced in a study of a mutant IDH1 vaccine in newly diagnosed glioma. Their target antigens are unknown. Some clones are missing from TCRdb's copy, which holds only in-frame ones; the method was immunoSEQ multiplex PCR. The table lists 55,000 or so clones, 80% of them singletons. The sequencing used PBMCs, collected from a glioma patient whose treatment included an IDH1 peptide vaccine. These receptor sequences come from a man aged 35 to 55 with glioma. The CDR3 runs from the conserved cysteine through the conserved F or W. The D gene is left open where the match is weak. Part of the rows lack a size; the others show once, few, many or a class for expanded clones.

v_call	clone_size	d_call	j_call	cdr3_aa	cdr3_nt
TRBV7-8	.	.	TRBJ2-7	CASSITGLLYEQYF	TGTGCCAGCAGCATAACAGGGTTGCTCTACGAGCAGTACTTC
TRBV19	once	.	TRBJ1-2	CASSIAAGEYGYTF	TGTGCCAGTAGTATAGCCGCAGGCGAGTATGGCTACACCTTC
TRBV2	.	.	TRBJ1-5	CASSERRNGNQPQHF	TGTGCCAGCAGTGAACGTCGGAACGGGAATCAGCCCCAGCATTTT
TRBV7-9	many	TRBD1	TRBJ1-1	CASTALGTGVEAFF	TGTGCCAGCACCGCTCTGGGGACAGGGGTGGAAGCTTTCTTT
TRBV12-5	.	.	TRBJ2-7	CASASDGGQPCF	TGTGCTAGTGCCTCGGACGGGGGCCAACCATGCTTC
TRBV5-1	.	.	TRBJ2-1	CASNPDNYNEQFF	TGCGCCAGCAACCCGGACAACTACAATGAGCAGTTCTTC
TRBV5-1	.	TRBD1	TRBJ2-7	CASSLGQGSSYEQYF	TGCGCCAGCAGCTTGGGACAGGGTTCGAGCTACGAGCAGTACTTC
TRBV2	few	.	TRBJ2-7	CASTREGGAGYEQYF	TGTGCCAGCACCCGAGAGGGGGGGGCAGGGTACGAGCAGTACTTC
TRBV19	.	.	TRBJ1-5	CASSLDGLDQPQHF	TGTGCCAGTAGTCTAGACGGGCTCGATCAGCCCCAGCATTTT
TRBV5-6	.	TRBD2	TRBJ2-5	CASSSTGPGGADWETQYF	TGTGCCAGCAGCTCGACGGGACCCGGGGGGGCAGACTGGGAGACCCAGTACTTC
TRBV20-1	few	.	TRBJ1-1	CSANLYTEAFF	TGCAGTGCTAACCTCTACACTGAAGCTTTCTTT
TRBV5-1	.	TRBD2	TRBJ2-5	CASSLMGLAPETQYF	TGCGCCAGCAGCTTGATGGGACTAGCCCCAGAGACCCAGTACTTC
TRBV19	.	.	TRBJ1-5	CASKVAFDLQGQPQHF	TGTGCCAGTAAGGTCGCGTTTGATCTGCAGGGTCAGCCCCAGCATTTT
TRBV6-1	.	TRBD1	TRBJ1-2	CASSVSRGSGYTF	TGTGCCAGCAGTGTCTCCAGGGGGAGTGGCTACACCTTC
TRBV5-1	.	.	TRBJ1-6	CASSSYPTGTGNSPLHF	TGCGCCAGCAGCTCGTATCCGACAGGAACGGGAAATTCACCCCTCCACTTT
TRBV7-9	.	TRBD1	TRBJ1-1	CASSLGTGWTEAFF	TGTGCCAGCAGCTTGGGGACAGGGTGGACTGAAGCTTTCTTT
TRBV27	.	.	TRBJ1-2	CASSFGTGGYGYTF	TGTGCCAGCAGTTTCGGCACTGGTGGCTATGGCTACACCTTC
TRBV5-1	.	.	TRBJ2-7	CASSPWGVEQYF	TGCGCCAGCAGCCCCTGGGGGGTCGAGCAGTACTTC
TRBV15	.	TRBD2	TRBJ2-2	CATSYGTSGGSGELFF	TGTGCCACCAGCTATGGGACTAGCGGGGGAAGCGGGGAGCTGTTTTTT
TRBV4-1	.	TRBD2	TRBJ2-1	CASSLAGTSGNEQFF	TGCGCCAGCAGCCTGGCCGGGACTAGCGGCAATGAGCAGTTCTTC
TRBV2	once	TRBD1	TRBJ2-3	CASSGGTGGPRDTQYF	TGTGCCAGCAGTGGGGGGACAGGGGGCCCTCGGGATACGCAGTATTTT
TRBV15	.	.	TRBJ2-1	CATSRVGSYNEQFF	TGTGCCACCAGCAGAGTGGGTTCCTACAATGAGCAGTTCTTC
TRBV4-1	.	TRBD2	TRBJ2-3	CASSQDISGVGGDTQYF	TGCGCCAGCAGCCAAGATATTAGCGGGGTCGGAGGAGATACGCAGTATTTT
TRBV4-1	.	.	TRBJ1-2	CASSQDGDGYTF	TGCGCCAGCAGCCAAGATGGAGATGGCTACACCTTC
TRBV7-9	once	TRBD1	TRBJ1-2	CASSLAGGEGGYTF	TGTGCCAGCAGCTTAGCAGGGGGCGAAGGTGGCTACACCTTC
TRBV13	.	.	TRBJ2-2	CASSLRAFTGELFF	TGTGCCAGCAGCCTCAGGGCCTTCACCGGGGAGCTGTTTTTT
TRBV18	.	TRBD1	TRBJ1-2	CASSPTGTGGGGYTF	TGTGCCAGCTCACCCACCGGGACAGGGGGCGGTGGCTACACCTTC
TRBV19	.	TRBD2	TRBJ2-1	CASSIDSGGSYNEQFF	TGTGCCAGTAGTATAGATAGCGGGGGCTCCTACAATGAGCAGTTCTTC
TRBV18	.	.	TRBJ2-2	CASSPEDDGTGELFF	TGTGCCAGCTCACCGGAGGACGACGGGACCGGGGAGCTGTTTTTT
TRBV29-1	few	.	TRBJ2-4	CSFREQGLAKNIQYF	TGCAGCTTCCGGGAACAGGGCCTAGCCAAAAACATTCAGTACTTC
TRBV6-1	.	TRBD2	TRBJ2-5	CASRVSGGWETQYF	TGTGCCAGCAGAGTTAGCGGGGGGTGGGAGACCCAGTACTTC
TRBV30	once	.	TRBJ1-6	CAWGGESSYNSPLHF	TGTGCCTGGGGCGGGGAGAGCTCCTATAATTCACCCCTCCACTTT
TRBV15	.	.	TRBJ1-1	CATSSSENTEAFF	TGTGCCACCAGCAGCAGTGAGAACACTGAAGCTTTCTTT
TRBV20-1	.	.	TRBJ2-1	CSATAYNEQFF	TGCAGTGCTACAGCTTACAATGAGCAGTTCTTC
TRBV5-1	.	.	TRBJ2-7	CASSLEGGNEQYF	TGCGCCAGCAGCTTAGAAGGCGGGAACGAGCAGTACTTC
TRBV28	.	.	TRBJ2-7	CASSVQGTSYEQYF	TGTGCCAGCAGTGTACAGGGTACTTCCTACGAGCAGTACTTC
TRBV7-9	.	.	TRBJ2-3	CASSPPFRVSTDTQYF	TGTGCCAGCAGCCCACCGTTCCGGGTCTCCACAGATACGCAGTATTTT
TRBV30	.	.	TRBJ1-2	CAWSVSRRYGYTF	TGTGCCTGGAGTGTTTCCCGGAGATATGGCTACACCTTC
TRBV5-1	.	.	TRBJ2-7	CASSPTGSSYEQYF	TGCGCCAGCAGTCCCACAGGGAGCTCCTACGAGCAGTACTTC
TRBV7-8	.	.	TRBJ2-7	CASSLVEATYEQYF	TGTGCCAGCAGCTTAGTGGAAGCTACCTACGAGCAGTACTTC
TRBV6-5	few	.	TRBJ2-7	CASSYSPGSYEQYF	TGTGCCAGCAGTTACTCCCCAGGGTCCTACGAGCAGTACTTC
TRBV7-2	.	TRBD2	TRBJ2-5	CASSPGTSGGAGETQYF	TGTGCCAGCAGCCCAGGGACTAGCGGGGGGGCGGGTGAGACCCAGTACTTC
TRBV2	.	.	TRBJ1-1	CASSATLGDTEAFF	TGTGCCAGCAGTGCCACCCTAGGGGACACTGAAGCTTTCTTT
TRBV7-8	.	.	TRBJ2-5	CASSLGLQETQYF	TGTGCCAGCAGCTTAGGGTTACAAGAGACCCAGTACTTC
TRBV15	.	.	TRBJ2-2	CATSRGWVTGELFF	TGTGCCACCAGCAGAGGTTGGGTGACCGGGGAGCTGTTTTTT
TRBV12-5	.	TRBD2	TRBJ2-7	CASGRTSGAYSYEQYF	TGTGCTAGTGGTAGAACTAGCGGGGCTTACTCCTACGAGCAGTACTTC
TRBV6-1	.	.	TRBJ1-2	CASSEEPQVVHGYTF	TGTGCCAGCAGTGAAGAACCTCAGGTAGTCCATGGCTACACCTTC
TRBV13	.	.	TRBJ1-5	CASSLGSNQPQHF	TGTGCCAGCAGCTTAGGTAGCAATCAGCCCCAGCATTTT
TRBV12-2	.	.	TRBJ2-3	CASRPATGADTQYF	TGTGCAAGTCGCCCCGCTACGGGGGCAGATACGCAGTATTTT
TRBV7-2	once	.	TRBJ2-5	CASKLGARETQYF	TGTGCCAGCAAATTGGGGGCTCGGGAGACCCAGTACTTC
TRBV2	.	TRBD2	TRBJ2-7	CASTLRTSSYEQYF	TGTGCCAGCACTCTTAGGACTAGCTCCTACGAGCAGTACTTC
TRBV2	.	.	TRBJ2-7	CASNSGRSYEQYF	TGTGCCAGCAACTCAGGGCGCTCCTACGAGCAGTACTTC
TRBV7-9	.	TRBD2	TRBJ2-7	CASSLSQGGGAYEQYF	TGTGCCAGCAGCTTAAGTCAGGGCGGGGGGGCCTACGAGCAGTACTTC
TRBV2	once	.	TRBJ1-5	CASSSYREANQPQHF	TGTGCCAGCAGTTCTTACAGGGAGGCCAATCAGCCCCAGCATTTT